This TCR beta chain was observed in a study of blood T cell repertoires in COVID-19. As for the study in general: The United States, Italy and Spain provided the acute and convalescent COVID-19 samples. The analysed material was cDNA or gDNA that came from T cells, B-cell-depleted T cells, or PBMCs.

Per the original data handling: Reference gene primer amplification in the assay estimated nucleated cell counts. This table comes from immunoSEQ multiplex PCR, and its TCRdb copy is limited to in-frame clones, with some not included. That table is the source of V, J and clone size, and D and trimming were worked out from the DNA. In the table there are 85,000 to 130,000 clones, roughly 90% of which are singletons. Material for sequencing was peripheral blood. The TCR was taken from a man between 65 and 85 years old with acute or convalescent COVID-19.

Here the CDR3 reads CASKERGTDTQYF. CDR3 nucleotides: TGTGCCAGTAAGGAGCGGGGCACAGATACGCAGTATTTT. This chain joins TRBV19 and TRBJ2-3; D is possibly TRBD2 (6 bases). The length of the CDR3 is 13 residues. V shed 7 bases and J shed 1 base, with 9 bases lying between them. CDR1 and CDR2 (germline): LNHDA, SQIVND (reference sequence). The full variable domain, its missing parts supplied by reference TRBV19 and TRBJ2-3, is DGGITQSPKYLFRKEGQNVTLSCEQNLNHDAMYWYRQDPGQGLRLIYYSQIVNDFQKGDIAEGYSVSREKKESFPLTVTSAQKNPTAFYLCASKERGTDTQYFGPGTRLTVL.